One sample yielded the 25 T cell receptor beta chains listed below, sequenced in a study of T cells in Graves' hyperthyroidism and ophthalmopathy. Researchers took RNA transcripts and amplified the TCR beta CDR3 regions from them. HTBI primers were used for first-round RT-PCR of the TCR CDR3. TCRdb analysed the multiplex PCR reads with MiXCR anew, one entry per CDR3 protein. The sample has some 580,000 distinct CDR3 sequences, approximately 16% seen once. Sequenced sample: blood. All receptors come from a middle-aged woman with Graves' ophthalmopathy.

Ten or more counts support this clonotype. V is TRBV20-1 and J is TRBJ2-3, with D uncertain. Germline CDR1 reads DFQATT; CDR2 reads SNEGSKA (reference sequence). This CDR3 has 12 residues. V gave up 2 bases and J gave up 4 bases, with 7 bases separating them. The CDR3 here is CSARISSDTQYF. CDR3 nucleotides: TGCAGTGCTAGAATCAGCTCAGATACGCAGTATTTT.

The table lists this clonotype with a few counts. The chain uses TRBV4-2 and TRBJ2-5; 12 nucleotides match TRBD1. After removal of 5 bases from V and 4 bases from J, the junction contained 11 bases not matched to a gene. CDR1 and CDR2 (germline): LGHNA, YNFKEQ. The CDR3 is made up of 17 amino acids. DNA for the CDR3: TGTGCCAGCAGCATCAACCGGGGACAGGGGGCAAGAGAGACCCAGTACTTC. Protein sequence: CASSINRGQGARETQYF.

The gene calls are TRBV2 and TRBJ2-7, with D possibly being TRBD1 (5 bases). Deletions cut 6 bases from V and 6 bases from J, with 15 bases between. The CDR3 loop spans 13 amino acids. The germline V gene encodes CDR1 SNHLY and CDR2 FYNNEI. The CDR3 coding sequence is TGTGCCAGCAGGGATCAGGGCAGCTCCGAGCAGTACTTC. Amino acids: CASRDQGSSEQYF.

The chain recombines TRBV7-2 with TRBJ1-4; D perhaps matches TRBD1 (5 bases). Germline V gene lookup returns CDR1 SGHTA and CDR2 FQGNSA. The CDR3 is made up of 15 amino acids. V was shortened by 1 base and J by 7 bases, with 13 bases between the two germline ends. CDR3 region: CASSLGPSGGEKLFF. In DNA, the CDR3 is TGTGCCAGCAGCTTAGGCCCTTCGGGGGGTGAAAAACTGTTTTTT.

This clonotype has ten or more counts. This chain's CDR3 is CASSENRGQRGYTF. The CDR3 DNA reads TGTGCCAGCAGTGAAAATAGGGGGCAGAGAGGCTACACCTTC. This chain uses TRBV6-1 with TRBJ1-2; TRBD1 agrees at 7 bases. J was trimmed by 8 bases and V by 2 bases; bases with no gene match: 8. The CDR3 runs to 14 residues. CDR1 and CDR2 from the germline V gene are MNHNS and SASEGT.

The chain is built from TRBV7-3 and TRBJ2-3, with D perhaps assigned TRBD1 or TRBD2 (5 bases each). The CDR3 covers 14 residues. Germline loops: CDR1 SGHTA, CDR2 FQGTGA. V was pared by 5 bases and J by 8 bases, with 17 bases between. Written as DNA, the CDR3 is TGTGCCAGCAGCCCCGGGACGGCAGATTCTACGCAGTATTTT. Protein sequence: CASSPGTADSTQYF.

This clonotype was counted at least ten times. The V call is TRBV18, the J call TRBJ2-7; 11 bases map to TRBD2. Trimming took 0 bases from V and 6 from J; bases not matched to a gene: 4. This CDR3 has 15 residues. Germline lookup yields CDR1 KGHSH and CDR2 LQKENI. This CDR3 reads CASSPPSLAGGEQYF. The CDR3 coding sequence is TGTGCCAGCTCACCACCGTCGCTAGCGGGAGGCGAGCAGTACTTC.

This clonotype has a count of ten or more. The chain uses TRBV4-2 and TRBJ1-1, with D maybe TRBD1 (6 bases). Germline lookup yields CDR1 LGHNA and CDR2 YNFKEQ. The CDR3 totals 15 residues. Trimming pared 0 bases from V and 5 bases from J, leaving 13 bases between. CDR3 protein: CASSQDHDRQTEAFF. CDR3 nucleotides: TGTGCCAGCAGCCAAGATCACGACAGGCAAACTGAAGCTTTCTTT.

The V and J genes are TRBV18 and TRBJ2-1; 7 nucleotides match TRBD2. The CDR3 totals 19 residues. Per germline, CDR1 KGHSH and CDR2 LQKENI. V trimming: 2 bases; J trimming: 0 bases; junction bases outside the gene matches: 13. The CDR3 sequence is CASSPFALAVKSSYNEQFF. The CDR3 DNA reads as TGTGCCAGCTCACCATTCGCGCTAGCGGTTAAGAGCTCCTACAATGAGCAGTTCTTC.

This clonotype appeared a few times. The gene calls are TRBV11-2 and TRBJ2-1; the match to TRBD1 covers 8 bases. The length of the CDR3 is 16 residues. Germline loops: CDR1 SGHAT, CDR2 FQNNGV. V shed 6 bases and J 7 bases; nucleotides not matched to a gene: 14. DNA for the CDR3: TGTGCCAGCAGTCTAACCCCACCCAGGGGGCGGAATGAGCAGTTCTTC. It codes for CASSLTPPRGRNEQFF.

This clonotype was picked up one time. This sequence joins TRBV19 and TRBJ1-1, with D unclear. This CDR3 spans 13 amino acids. Trimming took 5 bases from V and 3 from J, leaving 10 bases between them. Germline CDR1 and CDR2: LNHDA and SQIVND (reference sequence). The CDR3 region is CASSGQLDTEAFF. CDR3 nucleotides: TGTGCCAGTAGTGGTCAGCTCGACACTGAAGCTTTCTTT.

In regard to this clonotype: This may be a read error: a much more frequent sequence differs by one nucleotide. In this CDR3 the conserved last residue, phenylalanine or tryptophan, is missing, so a read error is likely. The genes are TRBV20-1 and TRBJ2-7; weak D call: TRBD2 (5 bases). Germline CDR1 reads DFQATT; CDR2 reads SNEGSKA (reference sequence). This CDR3 spans 12 amino acids. V was trimmed by 3 bases and J by 1 base, leaving 7 bases between them. In DNA form, the CDR3 reads TGCAGTGCTAGCACTAGTTCCTACGAGCAGTACTCC. This sequence encodes CSASTSSYEQYS.

Many counts were recorded for this clonotype. At one of its ends the junction is not consistent with the germline gene, which may arise from a read error. The chain couples TRBV27 to TRBJ2-7; D gene unclear. The germline gives CDR1 MNHEY, CDR2 SMNVEV (reference sequence). The CDR3 runs 13 residues. DNA of the CDR3: TGCGCCAGCAGCCTAGGGTCCCTCTACGAGCAGTACTTC. Protein product: CASSLGSLYEQYF.

This chain links TRBV28 with TRBJ1-3; 7 bases are a match to TRBD1. After removal of 2 bases from V and 4 bases from J, the junction contained 11 bases not matched to a gene. Germline V gene data show CDR1 as MDHEN and CDR2 as SYDVKM. The CDR3 has 17 amino acids. The CDR3 coding sequence is TGTGCCAGCAGTTTAGAGGCTTTTGTGACAGGGGGAAACACCATATATTTT. Residues: CASSLEAFVTGGNTIYF.

This chain links TRBV19 with TRBJ2-1; 9 bases are a match to TRBD2. Trimming took 1 base from V and 3 from J; bases not matched to a gene: 7. The germline V gene has CDR1 LNHDA and CDR2 SQIVND (reference sequence). The CDR3 covers 17 residues. The CDR3 DNA reads as TGTGCCAGTAGTATAGCGGGCGGGGGGGATGGCTACAATGAGCAGTTCTTC. This translates into CASSIAGGGDGYNEQFF.

This chain connects TRBV29-1 to TRBJ2-2; a weak D match, TRBD1 (5 bases). Germline assignment: CDR1 SQVTM and CDR2 ANQGSEA. Deletions cut 7 bases from V and 6 bases from J, with 9 bases between. CDR3 size: 11 residues. CDR3: CSGGHAGELFF. The CDR3 DNA follows: TGCAGCGGCGGACACGCCGGGGAGCTGTTTTTT.

This clonotype was found a few times. A single base separates this from a much larger clone, so it may be a read error. The J gene is TRBJ2-3, the V gene TRBV2, with 10 bases lining up with TRBD2. The CDR3 totals 14 residues. In germline, CDR1 is SNHLY, CDR2 FYNNEI. V lost 8 bases, J lost 3 bases, and 5 bases stayed unmatched. Here the CDR3 reads CASGLAGVTDTQYF. In DNA form, the CDR3 reads TGTGCCAGCGGGCTAGCGGGAGTTACAGATACGCAGTATTTT.

This clonotype showed up many times. This chain uses TRBV12-3 or TRBV12-4 with TRBJ2-1, with 8 bases identical to TRBD2. The J segment lost 9 bases and the V segment lost 6 bases, leaving 16 bases of the junction unmatched. The CDR3 has 16 residues. CDR3 nucleotides: TGTGCCAGCAGCCCGTCTACATGGACCGGGGGGGGTGAGCAGTTCTTC. Translated, it gives CASSPSTWTGGGEQFF.

This clonotype was seen ten or more times. The chain couples TRBV28 to TRBJ2-2; 8 bases line up with TRBD1. Germline CDR1 and CDR2: MDHEN and SYDVKM. V lost 3 bases to trimming and J lost 7 bases; unmatched junction nucleotides: 10. The CDR3 length is 16 residues. The DNA for the CDR3 is TGTGCCAGCAGTTTTTTTCGGACAGGGAGCTTCGGGGAGCTGTTTTTT. It is translated as CASSFFRTGSFGELFF.

This clonotype was detected ten times or more. This chain joins TRBV18 and TRBJ2-3; a weak D match, TRBD1 (5 bases). Germline V gene data show CDR1 as KGHSH and CDR2 as LQKENI. Trimming took off 3 bases at V and 5 bases at J, with 12 bases between the two ends. CDR3 size: 14 residues. The CDR3 region has the DNA TGTGCCAGCTCACCTACTCAGGGTCAAGATACGCAGTATTTT. It translates to CASSPTQGQDTQYF.

This clonotype occurred a few times. The chain recombines TRBV20-1 with TRBJ2-7; D unresolved. V was trimmed by 4 bases and J by 6 bases, leaving 16 bases between them. CDR3 size: 13 residues. Germline V gene sequence: CDR1 DFQATT, CDR2 SNEGSKA (reference sequence). For the CDR3, the DNA is TGCAGTGCTAAAGTGGGCCTCCCTGGCGAGCAGTACTTC. It yields the protein CSAKVGLPGEQYF.

This clonotype was counted only a few times. The chain employs TRBV3-1 and TRBJ1-3; 9 bases align to TRBD1. The J segment lost 1 base and the V segment lost 6 bases, leaving 7 bases of the junction unmatched. This CDR3 comprises 16 residues. Germline values: CDR1 LGHDT, CDR2 YNNKEL (reference sequence). The DNA for the CDR3 is TGTGCCAGCAGTTACAGGGGGCGCGGGTCTGGAAACACCATATATTTT. It specifies CASSYRGRGSGNTIYF.

This clonotype was recorded many times. The chain combines TRBV7-8 with TRBJ1-1; 7 bases are a match to TRBD1. The V gene's germline CDR1 is SGHVS and CDR2 FQNEAQ. V dropped 5 bases and J dropped 1; count of bases not matched to a gene: 7. This CDR3 contains 15 residues. DNA for the CDR3: TGTGCCAGCAGCCGGGGCGGACAGGCGAACACTGAAGCTTTCTTT. This encodes CASSRGGQANTEAFF.

This clonotype was seen at least ten times. CDR3 sequence reads: CAWSVGLAGTNIQYF. The CDR3 coding sequence is TGTGCCTGGAGTGTCGGGCTAGCGGGGACGAACATTCAGTACTTC. The chain has TRBV30 and TRBJ2-4, with 9 bases lining up with TRBD2. V gave up 0 bases and J gave up 7 bases; unmatched junction bases: 7. CDR1 GTSNPN and CDR2 SVGIG come from the germline V gene (reference sequence). This CDR3 region has 15 residues. The whole variable domain, remainder taken from reference TRBV30 and TRBJ2-4, is SQTIHQWPATLVQPVGSPLSLECTVEGTSNPNLYWYRQAAGRGLQLLFYSVGIGQISSEVPQNLSASRPQDRQFILSSKKLLLSDSGFYLCAWSVGLAGTNIQYFGAGTRLSVL.

The CDR3 DNA reads as TGTGCCAGCAGCCTCAGTGGGATGGGCTACAATGAGCAGTTCTTC. Its protein is CASSLSGMGYNEQFF. This chain joins TRBV7-2 and TRBJ2-1; no clear D gene. Between the trimmed V and J ends, which lost 5 bases and 3 bases, there was a span of 14 bases. Germline values: CDR1 SGHTA, CDR2 FQGNSA. CDR3 size: 15 residues.